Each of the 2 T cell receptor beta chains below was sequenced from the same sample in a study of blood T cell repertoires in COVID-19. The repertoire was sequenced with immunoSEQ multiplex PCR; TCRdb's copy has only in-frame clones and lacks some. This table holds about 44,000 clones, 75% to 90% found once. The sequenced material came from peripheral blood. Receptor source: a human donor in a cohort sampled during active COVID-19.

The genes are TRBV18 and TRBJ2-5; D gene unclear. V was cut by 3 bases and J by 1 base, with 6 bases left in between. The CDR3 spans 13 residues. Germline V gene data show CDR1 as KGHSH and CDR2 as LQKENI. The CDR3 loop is CASSPYGQETQYF. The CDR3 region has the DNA TGTGCCAGCTCACCTTACGGCCAAGAGACCCAGTACTTC.

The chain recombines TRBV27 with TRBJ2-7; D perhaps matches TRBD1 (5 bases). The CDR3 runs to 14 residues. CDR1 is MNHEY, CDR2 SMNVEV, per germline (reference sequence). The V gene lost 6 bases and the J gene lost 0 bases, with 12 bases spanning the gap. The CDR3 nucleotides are TGTGCCAGCAGCCCACAGGTATTCTCCTACGAGCAGTACTTC. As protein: CASSPQVFSYEQYF.